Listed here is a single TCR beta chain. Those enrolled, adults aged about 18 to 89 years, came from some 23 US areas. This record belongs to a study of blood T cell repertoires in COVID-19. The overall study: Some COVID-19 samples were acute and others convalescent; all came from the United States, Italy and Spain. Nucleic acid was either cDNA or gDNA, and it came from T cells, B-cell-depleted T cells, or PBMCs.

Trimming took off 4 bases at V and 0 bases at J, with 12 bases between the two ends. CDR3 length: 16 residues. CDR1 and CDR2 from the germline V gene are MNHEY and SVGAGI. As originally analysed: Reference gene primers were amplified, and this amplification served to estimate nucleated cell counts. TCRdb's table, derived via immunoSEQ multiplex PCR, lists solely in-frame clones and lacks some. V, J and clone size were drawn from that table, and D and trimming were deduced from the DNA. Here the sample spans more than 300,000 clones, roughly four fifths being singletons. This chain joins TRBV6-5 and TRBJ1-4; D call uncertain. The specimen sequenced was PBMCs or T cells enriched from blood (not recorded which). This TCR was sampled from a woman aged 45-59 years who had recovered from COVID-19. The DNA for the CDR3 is TGTGCCAGCAGTTCCCCTCGATCGGCAACTAATGAAAAACTGTTTTTT. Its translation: CASSSPRSATNEKLFF.